This T cell receptor beta chain was retrieved from a study of Graves' ophthalmopathy and Graves' hyperthyroidism. Germline values: CDR1 SQVTM, CDR2 ANQGSEA. The CDR3 contains 12 residues. The V and J ends lost 5 bases and 4 bases, in that order; junction bases with no gene match: 1. This clonotype was observed at least ten times. RNA transcripts served as template for amplifying TCR beta CDR3 sequences. The authors performed first-round RT-PCR with HTBI primers and then a second-round multiplex PCR. In TCRdb, the multiplex PCR reads were re-called with MiXCR into one record per CDR3 protein. The repertoire holds 650,000 to 900,000 distinct CDR3 sequences, with about 44% as singletons. Clinical symptoms, serum thyroxine, TRAb, thyroid ultrasound and orbital computed tomography determined diagnosis.

This TCR was recovered from an adult man with Graves' ophthalmopathy. Sequencing input: peripheral blood. The chain combines TRBV29-1 with TRBJ2-5, with 10 bases that match TRBD2. The chain's CDR3 is CSVIAGGETQYF. The CDR3 DNA follows: TGCAGCGTTATAGCGGGAGGAGAGACCCAGTACTTC. The whole variable domain, remainder taken from reference TRBV29-1 and TRBJ2-5, is SAVISQKPSRDICQRGTSLTIQCQVDSQVTMMFWYRQQPGQSLTLIATANQGSEATYESGFVIDKFPISRPNLTFSTLTVSNMSPEDSSIYLCSVIAGGETQYFGPGTRLLVL.